The T cell receptor beta chain under discussion was sequenced for a study of shared clonotypes between healthy human individuals. Study outcomes and limitations: The sharing of roughly 5% of naive CD4 clonotypes was seen across a few donors.

Around 30,000 T cell genomes, or 200 ng DNA, went into the sorted-subset replicate PCRs. The method was immunoSEQ multiplex PCR; TCRdb's version includes in-frame clones alone and lacks a portion of them. The sample comprises some 1,900,000 clones, approximately 95% of which are singletons, and 0.95% to 1.5% rests with the top ten. Germline V CDR1 and CDR2: PRHDT, FYEKMQ (reference sequence). Trimming cost V 6 bases and J 2 bases, with 17 bases left between them. This CDR3 contains 15 residues. Of note for this clone: Its antigen remains unidentified.

Naive CD8 isolation took CD45RO-negative cells positively selected for CCR7 and excluded terminally differentiated effector memory CD45RA+ cells. The sequence came from a man younger than 30 in good health. The sample consisted of naive CD8+ T cells sorted from blood. The chain carries TRBV13 and TRBJ2-7; D is unclear. The CDR3 is CASSYGLGETYEQYF. The CDR3 DNA reads TGTGCCAGCAGTTACGGGTTGGGCGAAACCTACGAGCAGTACTTC.